This record concerns one T cell receptor beta chain sequence. The sample comes from a study of T cell changes during pregnancy in multiple sclerosis. Method: immunoSEQ multiplex PCR; TCRdb's copy keeps in-frame clones and lacks some. This table has tens of thousands of clones, 94% appearing once. Per germline, CDR1 SGHTA and CDR2 FQGTGA. The CDR3 spans 13 residues. The V end was cut by 2 bases, the J end by 3 bases, with 7 bases between. This sequence joins TRBV7-3 and TRBJ1-1; D is uncertain. The material sequenced was peripheral blood, taken in the third trimester of pregnancy. The receptor's source is a female donor with multiple sclerosis, enrolled in a pregnancy study. The CDR3 DNA follows: TGTGCCAGCAGCTTAGCCGGGGACACTGAAGCTTTCTTT. Translating gives CASSLAGDTEAFF.